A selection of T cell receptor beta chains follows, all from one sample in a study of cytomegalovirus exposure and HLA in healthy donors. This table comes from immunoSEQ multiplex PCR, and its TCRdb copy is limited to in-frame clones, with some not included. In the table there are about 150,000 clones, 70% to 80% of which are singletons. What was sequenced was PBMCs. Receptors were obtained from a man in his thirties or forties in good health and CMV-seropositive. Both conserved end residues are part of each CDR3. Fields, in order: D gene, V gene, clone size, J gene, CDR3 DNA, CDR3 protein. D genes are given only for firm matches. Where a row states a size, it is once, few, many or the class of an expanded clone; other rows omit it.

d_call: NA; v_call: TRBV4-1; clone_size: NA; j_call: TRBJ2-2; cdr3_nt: TGCGCCAGCGCGAAAACGAACCCGAACACCGGGGAGCTGTTTTTT; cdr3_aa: CASAKTNPNTGELFF
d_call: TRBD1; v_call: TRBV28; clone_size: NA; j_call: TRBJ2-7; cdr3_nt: TGTGCCAGCAGTCTCCCTGACAGGGACGAGCAGTACTTC; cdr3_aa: CASSLPDRDEQYF
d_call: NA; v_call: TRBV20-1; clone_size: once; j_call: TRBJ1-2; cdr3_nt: TGCAGTGCCGCTGGCAACTATGGCTACACCTTC; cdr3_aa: CSAAGNYGYTF
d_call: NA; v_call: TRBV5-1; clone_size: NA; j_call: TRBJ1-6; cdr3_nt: TGCGCCAGCCGACGGGAACCGGATTCACCCCTCCACTTT; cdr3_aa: CASRREPDSPLHF
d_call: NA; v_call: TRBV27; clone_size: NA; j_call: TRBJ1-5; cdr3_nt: TGTGCCAGCAGTTTAAGGGGGAATAGCAATCAGCCCCAGCATTTT; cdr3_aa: CASSLRGNSNQPQHF
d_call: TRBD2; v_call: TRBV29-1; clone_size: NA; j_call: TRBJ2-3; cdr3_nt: TGCAGCGTCCCCGTAGGGCTAGCGGGAGGGCCCAACACAGATACGCAGTATTTT; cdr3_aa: CSVPVGLAGGPNTDTQYF
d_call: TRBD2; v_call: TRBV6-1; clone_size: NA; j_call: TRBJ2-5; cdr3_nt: TGTGCCAGCACTCTTTCGAGCGGGGCTGAAGAGACCCAGTACTTC; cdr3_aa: CASTLSSGAEETQYF
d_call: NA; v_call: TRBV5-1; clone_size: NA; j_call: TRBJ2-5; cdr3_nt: TGCGCCAGCAGCTCCGGGTCGGCGGGAAATCTGGAGACCCAGTACTTC; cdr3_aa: CASSSGSAGNLETQYF
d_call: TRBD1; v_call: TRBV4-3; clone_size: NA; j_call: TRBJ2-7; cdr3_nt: TGCGCCAGCAGCCCGGAAGGACAGGGGCCAACCTACGAGCAGTACTTC; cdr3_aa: CASSPEGQGPTYEQYF
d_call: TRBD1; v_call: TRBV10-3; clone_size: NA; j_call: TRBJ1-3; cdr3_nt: TGTGCCATCAGTGAGTCGAGGGACAGCTCTGGAAACACCATATATTTT; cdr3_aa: CAISESRDSSGNTIYF
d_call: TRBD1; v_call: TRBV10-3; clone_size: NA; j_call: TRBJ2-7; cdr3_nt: TGTGCCGCCGGGACAGGGTCCTACGAGCAGTACTTC; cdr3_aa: CAAGTGSYEQYF
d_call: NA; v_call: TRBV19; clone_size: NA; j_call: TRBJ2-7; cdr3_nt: TGTGCCAGTAGTATTAGTTTTCAGGGCGCCTACGAGCAGTACTTC; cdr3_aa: CASSISFQGAYEQYF
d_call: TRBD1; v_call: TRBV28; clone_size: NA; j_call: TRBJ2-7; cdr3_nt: TGTGCCAGCACCCTCGGACAGGGTTCCTACGAGCAGTACTTC; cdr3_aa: CASTLGQGSYEQYF
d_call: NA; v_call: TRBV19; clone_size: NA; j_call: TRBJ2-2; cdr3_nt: TGTGCCAGTAGTAGAGGTAGCGCAAACACCGGGGAGCTGTTTTTT; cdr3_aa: CASSRGSANTGELFF
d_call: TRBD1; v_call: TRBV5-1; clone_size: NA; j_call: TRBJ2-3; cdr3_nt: TGCGCCAGCAGCTTGGCGCAGGGGGTCACAGATACGCAGTATTTT; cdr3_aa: CASSLAQGVTDTQYF
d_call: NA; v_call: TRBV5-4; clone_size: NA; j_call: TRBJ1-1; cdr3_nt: TGTGCCAGCAGCTGGGACTGGGGTAGCACTGAAGCTTTCTTT; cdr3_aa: CASSWDWGSTEAFF
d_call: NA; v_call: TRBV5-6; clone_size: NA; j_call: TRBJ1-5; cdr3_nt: TGTGCCAGCAGCTTGTTTGGGAGAACAGAGTATAGCAATCAGCCCCAGCATTTT; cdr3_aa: CASSLFGRTEYSNQPQHF
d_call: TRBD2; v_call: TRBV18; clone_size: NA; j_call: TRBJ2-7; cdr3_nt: TGTGCCAGCTCATCCGGGACTAGCGGGTTCTACGAGCAGTACTTC; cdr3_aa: CASSSGTSGFYEQYF
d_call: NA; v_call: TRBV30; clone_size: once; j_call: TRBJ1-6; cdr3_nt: TGTGCCTGGAGTGCGGACAGCGGGAAATCACCCCTCCACTTT; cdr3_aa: CAWSADSGKSPLHF
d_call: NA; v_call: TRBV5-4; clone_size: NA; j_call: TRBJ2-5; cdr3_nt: TGTGCCAGCAGCACCGGACAGATTTTGGGGAAGACCCAGTACTTC; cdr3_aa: CASSTGQILGKTQYF
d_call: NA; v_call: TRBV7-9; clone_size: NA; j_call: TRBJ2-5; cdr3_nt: TGCGGGACCGGGGGGACCCAGTACTTC; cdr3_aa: CGTGGTQYF
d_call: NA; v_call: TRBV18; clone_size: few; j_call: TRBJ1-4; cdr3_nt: TGTGTCAGCTCCCCGACAGCAGCGAGTGAAAAACTGTTTTTT; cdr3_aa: CVSSPTAASEKLFF